The source of this T cell receptor (beta chain) is a study of T cell responses to AZD1222 COVID-19 vaccine. The study's findings and limits: The donors showed a predominance of white British ancestry and of females, with possible underestimation of clonal diversity.

This clone was seen once. Its antigen is currently unknown. Assay: immunoSEQ multiplex PCR; the TCRdb copy retains only in-frame clones and omits some. The profile shows 200,000 to 250,000 clones, roughly 94% of them singletons. This material consisted of peripheral blood, taken 28 days after the second dose of the MenACWY control vaccine. This receptor was taken from an adult who received the MenACWY meningococcal vaccine as a control.

In DNA, the CDR3 is TGTGCCACCAGTGCCGGCGCATGGGGATCGAACACCGGGGAGCTGTTTTTT. Amino acid sequence: CATSAGAWGSNTGELFF. The chain carries TRBV24-1 and TRBJ2-2, with D unclear. The CDR3 runs to 17 residues. Germline V gene lookup returns CDR1 KGHDR and CDR2 SFDVKD. Trimming shortened V by 5 bases and J by 0 bases, and 15 bases separated the two germline ends.